Following are 3 T cell receptor beta chains from one sample sequenced in a study of Ad26.COV2.S vaccination and SARS-CoV-2 variants. The sample's treatment: around 19 received Ad26.COV2.S at low or high dose, single or two shots; 5 received placebo; per-sample allocation not given. The samples date from day 63 after the first vaccine or placebo injection. TCRdb keeps only in-frame clones here, not all; method: immunoSEQ multiplex PCR. The sample lists about 370,000 clones, approximately 90% occurring once. The source was peripheral blood, collected in a trial of Ad26.COV2.S vaccine versus placebo. These receptors were taken from a person aged 18-65 years who received the Ad26.COV2.S COVID-19 vaccine or a placebo.

The chain employs TRBV7-2 and TRBJ1-1, with D unclear. The V gene lost 5 bases and the J gene lost 1 base, with 11 bases spanning the gap. The CDR3 has 14 amino acids. Germline CDR1 and CDR2: SGHTA and FQGNSA. The chain's CDR3 is CASSPGPENTEAFF. The CDR3, as DNA: TGTGCCAGCAGCCCCGGCCCCGAGAACACTGAAGCTTTCTTT.

This clone has only one observation. Within the sample, other DNA sequences also encode this same CDR3. The rearrangement links TRBV18 to TRBJ2-5; 9 bases agree with TRBD1. Germline-derived CDR1 and CDR2 are KGHSH and LQKENI. The length of the CDR3 is 14 residues. Losses at the gene ends were 2 bases for V and 2 bases for J; bases not matched to a gene: 0. Here the CDR3 reads CASSPGTGQETQYF. Written as DNA, the CDR3 is TGTGCCAGCTCACCAGGGACAGGGCAAGAGACCCAGTACTTC. Using reference TRBV18 and TRBJ2-5 for the parts outside the CDR3, the full variable domain is NAGVMQNPRHLVRRRGQEARLRCSPMKGHSHVYWYRQLPEEGLKFMVYLQKENIIDESGMPKERFSAEFPKEGPSILRIQQVVRGDSAAYFCASSPGTGQETQYFGPGTRLLVL.

This clone was seen only a few times. CDR3 in DNA: TGTGCCAGCAGCCGGGGCGGGTACACTGAAGCTTTCTTT. It yields the protein CASSRGGYTEAFF. V usage is TRBV7-9 and J usage is TRBJ1-1; perhaps TRBD1 as D (5 bases). Germline V lookup: CDR1 SEHNR, CDR2 FQNEAQ (reference sequence). This CDR3 comprises 13 residues. V lost 5 bases and J 3 bases, leaving 10 bases between the germline ends.